This is a list of T cell receptor beta chains from one sample in a study of cytomegalovirus exposure and HLA in healthy donors. Here immunoSEQ multiplex PCR was the method, and the copy in TCRdb shows in-frame clones only, minus some. The table includes 100,000 to 150,000 clones, roughly 89% detected once. The sample taken for sequencing was PBMCs. These receptors were obtained from a woman between 18 and 29 years old in good health and CMV-seronegative. The CDR3 runs from the conserved cysteine through the conserved F or W. A D gene is named only where the DNA matches it firmly. The size field is filled for only some rows; it gives once, few, many or a size class.

size: .; V: TRBV5-1; D: .; J: TRBJ2-7; DNA: TGCGCCAGCAGCACCACCTTGGACAGTAGAACCTACGAGCAGTACTTC; CDR3: CASSTTLDSRTYEQYF
size: .; V: TRBV5-1; D: TRBD1; J: TRBJ1-1; DNA: TGCGCCAGCAGCTTGGGGGACAGGGCCACTGAAGCTTTCTTT; CDR3: CASSLGDRATEAFF
size: .; V: TRBV10-3; D: TRBD1; J: TRBJ1-4; DNA: TGTGCCGCTTCCGGAGGGGGCCAGTGGGGTGAAAAACTGTTTTTT; CDR3: CAASGGGQWGEKLFF
size: .; V: TRBV18; D: .; J: TRBJ1-2; DNA: TGTGCCAGCTCACCCACAGGGTTGGATGGCTACACCTTC; CDR3: CASSPTGLDGYTF
size: .; V: TRBV19; D: TRBD1; J: TRBJ1-2; DNA: TGTGCCAGTAGTTCCTCGCAGGGGGATGATGGCTACACCTTC; CDR3: CASSSSQGDDGYTF
size: .; V: TRBV7-9; D: .; J: TRBJ1-2; DNA: TGTGCCAGCAGCTCAGGGGAGAGGTCAGCTAACTATGGCTACACCTTC; CDR3: CASSSGERSANYGYTF
size: .; V: TRBV6-1; D: TRBD2; J: TRBJ2-1; DNA: TGTGCCAGCAGTGTTTTAGCGGGAGAGCAGTTCTTC; CDR3: CASSVLAGEQFF
size: .; V: TRBV25-1; D: TRBD2; J: TRBJ2-3; DNA: TGTGCCAGCCGGGGAGGGGCAGATACGCAGTATTTT; CDR3: CASRGGADTQYF
size: .; V: TRBV7-9; D: .; J: TRBJ2-7; DNA: TGTGCCAGCAGCTCTCCGGGATCCTCTTTTGCCTACGAGCAGTACTTC; CDR3: CASSSPGSSFAYEQYF
size: .; V: TRBV5-1; D: TRBD1; J: TRBJ2-2; DNA: TGCGCCAGCAGCCAACGGACAGGGAACACCGGGGAGCTGTTTTTT; CDR3: CASSQRTGNTGELFF
size: .; V: TRBV4-2; D: TRBD2; J: TRBJ2-2; DNA: TGTGCCAGCAGCCAGGCCTACGGACTAGTAAGAACCGGGGAGCTGTTTTTT; CDR3: CASSQAYGLVRTGELFF
size: .; V: TRBV7-2; D: .; J: TRBJ2-3; DNA: TGTGCCAGCAGCCACTACACAGATACGCAGTATTTT; CDR3: CASSHYTDTQYF
size: .; V: TRBV20-1; D: .; J: TRBJ2-1; DNA: TGCAGTGTGACTCCTCGGGGTGAGCAGTTCTTC; CDR3: CSVTPRGEQFF
size: once; V: TRBV6-5; D: TRBD2; J: TRBJ2-5; DNA: TGTGCCAGCGCCCGGACTAGCGGGAAGGCGGAGACCCAGTACTTC; CDR3: CASARTSGKAETQYF
size: .; V: TRBV6-5; D: .; J: TRBJ1-2; DNA: TGTGCCACCATTTCCCCCCAAATTTATGGCTACACCTTC; CDR3: CATISPQIYGYTF
size: .; V: TRBV30; D: TRBD2; J: TRBJ2-3; DNA: TGTGCCTGTACCCCGTCTAGCGGGATGGCAGATACGCAGTATTTT; CDR3: CACTPSSGMADTQYF
size: .; V: TRBV6-5; D: .; J: TRBJ1-2; DNA: TGTGCCAGCAGTTACAGGGAGGACTATGGCTACACCTTC; CDR3: CASSYREDYGYTF
size: .; V: TRBV18; D: .; J: TRBJ2-3; DNA: TGTGCCAGCTCATCGGGATCTCCAGATACGCAGTATTTT; CDR3: CASSSGSPDTQYF
size: .; V: TRBV9; D: TRBD2; J: TRBJ2-2; DNA: TGTGCCAGCAGCGCCGGGACTAGCGGAAACACCGGGGAGCTGTTTTTT; CDR3: CASSAGTSGNTGELFF
size: .; V: TRBV18; D: .; J: TRBJ2-2; DNA: TGTGCCAGCTCACCCATTGAGGGAGTAGCCGGGGAGCTGTTTTTT; CDR3: CASSPIEGVAGELFF
size: once; V: TRBV4-3; D: TRBD2; J: TRBJ2-1; DNA: TGCGCCAGCAGCCAAGACGGCACTAGCGGGCCTTACAATGAGCAGTTCTTC; CDR3: CASSQDGTSGPYNEQFF
size: .; V: TRBV7-8; D: TRBD1; J: TRBJ1-5; DNA: TGTGCCAGCAGCTCCAGCCCGGACAGGATGGAGGATCAGCCCCAGCATTTT; CDR3: CASSSSPDRMEDQPQHF
size: .; V: TRBV6-5; D: .; J: TRBJ2-7; DNA: TGTGCCAGCAGTTACGGGGCTAGCGAGTACGAGCAGTACTTC; CDR3: CASSYGASEYEQYF
size: .; V: TRBV5-4; D: .; J: TRBJ1-5; DNA: TGTGCCAGCAGCACGGGGTCTAATCAGCCCCAGCATTTT; CDR3: CASSTGSNQPQHF
size: .; V: TRBV29-1; D: .; J: TRBJ1-2; DNA: TGCAGCGTTGAAGGCGTGAGAATGGGGCAAAATGGCTACACCTTC; CDR3: CSVEGVRMGQNGYTF
size: .; V: TRBV2; D: .; J: TRBJ1-5; DNA: TGTGCCAGCAGTAAAGCTTATAGCAATCAGCCCCAGCATTTT; CDR3: CASSKAYSNQPQHF
size: .; V: TRBV30; D: TRBD1; J: TRBJ2-4; DNA: TGTGCCTGGAGCCGCAGCGGGACAGGGGACATTCAGTACTTC; CDR3: CAWSRSGTGDIQYF
size: once; V: TRBV13; D: TRBD2; J: TRBJ2-1; DNA: TGTGCCAGCAGCCGGACTAGCGGGGGCTATGAGCAGTTCTTC; CDR3: CASSRTSGGYEQFF
size: .; V: TRBV7-2; D: TRBD2; J: TRBJ2-1; DNA: TGTGCCAGCAGCTTAGAGGCTAGCGGCTTGTGGGGTGAGCAGTTCTTC; CDR3: CASSLEASGLWGEQFF
size: .; V: TRBV4-2; D: TRBD2; J: TRBJ2-4; DNA: TGTGCCAGCAGCCCCGAGGTAGCGGGAGGCTCAGACATTCAGTACTTC; CDR3: CASSPEVAGGSDIQYF
size: .; V: TRBV19; D: .; J: TRBJ2-2; DNA: TGTGCCAGTAGTCCCCGGGCTAGCGATCCCGGGGAGCTGTTTTTT; CDR3: CASSPRASDPGELFF
size: .; V: TRBV30; D: TRBD2; J: TRBJ2-7; DNA: TGTGCCTGGACCCCCGGGACTAGCGGGAGCGCCGCCTACGAGCAGTACTTC; CDR3: CAWTPGTSGSAAYEQYF
size: .; V: TRBV5-1; D: TRBD1; J: TRBJ1-4; DNA: TGCGCCAGCAGCGGACAGGGACGCAATGAAAAACTGTTTTTT; CDR3: CASSGQGRNEKLFF
size: once; V: TRBV5-1; D: .; J: TRBJ2-4; DNA: TGCGCCAGCAGCCCGGACAGCCCTTTAGCCAAAAACATTCAGTACTTC; CDR3: CASSPDSPLAKNIQYF
size: .; V: TRBV7-2; D: TRBD2; J: TRBJ2-5; DNA: TGTGCCAGCAGCTCCGTTAGCGGGAGTACAGAGACCCAGTACTTC; CDR3: CASSSVSGSTETQYF
size: .; V: TRBV28; D: TRBD1; J: TRBJ1-2; DNA: TGTGCCAGCATAGGGGGCGCGATCTATGGCTACACCTTC; CDR3: CASIGGAIYGYTF
size: .; V: TRBV6-1; D: .; J: TRBJ1-2; DNA: TGTGCCAGCAGTGAAGGGACAGTCCATACTAACTATGGCTACACCTTC; CDR3: CASSEGTVHTNYGYTF
size: once; V: TRBV6-5; D: .; J: TRBJ2-2; DNA: TGTGCCAGCAGGCCAGACTCGAACACCGGGGAGCTGTTTTTT; CDR3: CASRPDSNTGELFF
size: once; V: TRBV4-3; D: TRBD1; J: TRBJ1-1; DNA: TGCGCCAGCAGCCAAGATTGGACAGGGACTTTGAGCACTGAAGCTTTCTTT; CDR3: CASSQDWTGTLSTEAFF
size: .; V: TRBV29-1; D: .; J: TRBJ2-4; DNA: TGCAGCGTTGCCATGATAGGGTTCTACAGGGAAGCCCCCAAAAACATTCAGTACTTC; CDR3: CSVAMIGFYREAPKNIQYF
size: .; V: TRBV5-1; D: TRBD2; J: TRBJ2-3; DNA: TGCGCCAGCAGCTTGGCGGGACTAGCGGTTAGCACAGATACGCAGTATTTT; CDR3: CASSLAGLAVSTDTQYF
size: .; V: TRBV6-5; D: TRBD1; J: TRBJ2-7; DNA: TGTGCCAGCAATCGCGGACAGGGGGCTAAATACGAGCAGTACTTC; CDR3: CASNRGQGAKYEQYF
size: .; V: TRBV6-5; D: TRBD1; J: TRBJ2-1; DNA: TGTGCCAGCAGTAGGACAGGTCCCAATGAGCAGTTCTTC; CDR3: CASSRTGPNEQFF
size: .; V: TRBV7-9; D: .; J: TRBJ2-1; DNA: TGTGCCAGCAGCTTTGAGTTGGGGGGTGAGCAGTTCTTC; CDR3: CASSFELGGEQFF